This T cell receptor (beta chain) appears in the sequencing data of a study of sequential checkpoint blockade in melanoma. Treatment here: randomized to nivolumab then ipilimumab (arm A) or the reverse (arm B). In germline, CDR1 is LNHDA, CDR2 SQIVND (reference sequence). The CDR3 extends over 17 amino acids. V lost 10 bases and J 0 bases, leaving 19 bases between the germline ends. Clones were sequenced by immunoSEQ multiplex PCR, and TCRdb holds only the in-frame ones, with some missing. The repertoire holds about 38,000 clones, over 75% seen once, with about an eighth in the top ten. The TCR originated in a human donor with melanoma. This specimen was CD8+ T cells sorted from blood (inferred from file names), taken from a patient given nivolumab and ipilimumab in sequence. This chain joins TRBV19 and TRBJ2-6, with D maybe TRBD2 (5 bases). The CDR3 region has the DNA TGTGCCACCCAGATCACCAGACGGGACTCTGGGGCCAACGTCCTGACTTTC. Translated, it gives CATQITRRDSGANVLTF.